The text below deals with one T cell receptor (beta chain). The CDR3 is 14 residues long. Looked up from germline, CDR1 is SGHTA and CDR2 is FQGTGA. V lost 5 bases and J lost 1, with 10 bases in between. A second 7 to 11 cycle PCR used barcoded and J-beta primers. TCRdb re-called the 5' RACE reads with MiXCR, one entry per CDR3 protein. The top ten hold about 3.8% of the sample, which has some 1,500,000 distinct CDR3 sequences, less than 45% seen once. This entry is derived from a study of blood T cells in healthy people across ages. The sequencing sample was made of blood. V is TRBV7-3 and J is TRBJ2-3, with a weak D call TRBD2 (5 bases). The receptor was derived from a woman aged 18-30 years in good health. The CDR3 DNA sequence: TGTGCCAGCAGCCAAAGTAGCGGCACAGATACGCAGTATTTT. Protein product: CASSQSSGTDTQYF. The full variable domain, with the rest looked up from reference TRBV7-3 and TRBJ2-3, is GAGVSQTPSNKVTEKGKYVELRCDPISGHTALYWYRQSLGQGPEFLIYFQGTGAADDSGLPNDRFFAVRPEGSVSTLKIQRTERGDSAVYLCASSQSSGTDTQYFGPGTRLTVL.